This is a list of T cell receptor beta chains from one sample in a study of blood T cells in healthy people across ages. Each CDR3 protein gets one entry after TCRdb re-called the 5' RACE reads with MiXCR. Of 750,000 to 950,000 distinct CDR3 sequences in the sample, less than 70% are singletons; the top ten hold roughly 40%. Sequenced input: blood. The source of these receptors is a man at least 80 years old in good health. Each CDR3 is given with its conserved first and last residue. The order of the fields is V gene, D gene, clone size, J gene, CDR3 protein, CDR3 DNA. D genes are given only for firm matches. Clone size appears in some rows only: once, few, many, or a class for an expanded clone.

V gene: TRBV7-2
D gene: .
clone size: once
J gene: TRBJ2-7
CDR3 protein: CASSIRDKSYEQYF
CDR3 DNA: TGTGCCAGCAGCATCCGGGACAAATCCTACGAGCAGTACTTC

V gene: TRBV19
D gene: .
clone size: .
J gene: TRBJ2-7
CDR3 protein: CASSRPALSSYEQYF
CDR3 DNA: TGTGCCAGTAGTCGACCCGCCCTGAGCTCCTACGAGCAGTACTTC

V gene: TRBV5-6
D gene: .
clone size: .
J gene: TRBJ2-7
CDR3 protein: CASSSQGGLRYEQYF
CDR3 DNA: TGTGCCAGCAGCTCCCAGGGAGGTCTTCGCTACGAGCAGTACTTC

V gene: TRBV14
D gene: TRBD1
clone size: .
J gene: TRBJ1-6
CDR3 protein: CASSQVQGNRSPLHF
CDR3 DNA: TGTGCCAGCAGCCAAGTACAGGGGAACCGATCACCCCTCCACTTT

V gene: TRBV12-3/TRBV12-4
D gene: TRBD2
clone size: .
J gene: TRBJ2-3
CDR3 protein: CASSGTSGRSTDTQYF
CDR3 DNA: TGTGCCAGCAGTGGGACTAGCGGACGTAGCACAGATACGCAGTATTTT

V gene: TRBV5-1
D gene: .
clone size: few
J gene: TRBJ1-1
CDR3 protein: CASTANTEAFF
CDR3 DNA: TGCGCCAGCACAGCCAACACTGAAGCTTTCTTT

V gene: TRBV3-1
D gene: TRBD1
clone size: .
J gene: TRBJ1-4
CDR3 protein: CASSQGARQGWSEKLFF
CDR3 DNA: TGTGCCAGCAGCCAAGGAGCCCGACAGGGCTGGAGCGAAAAACTGTTTTTT

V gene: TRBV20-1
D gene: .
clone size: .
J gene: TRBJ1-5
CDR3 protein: CSAIDSNQPQHF
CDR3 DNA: TGCAGTGCTATAGATAGCAATCAGCCCCAGCATTTT

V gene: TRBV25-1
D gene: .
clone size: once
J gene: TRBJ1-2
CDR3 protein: CVSSESISGYGYTF
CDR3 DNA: TGTGTCAGCAGTGAATCAATTTCGGGCTATGGCTACACCTTC

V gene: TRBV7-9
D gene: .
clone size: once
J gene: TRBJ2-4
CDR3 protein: CASSLEVLAYNEQYF
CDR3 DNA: TGTGCCAGCAGCTTAGAGGTGCTAGCCTACAATGAGCAGTACTTC

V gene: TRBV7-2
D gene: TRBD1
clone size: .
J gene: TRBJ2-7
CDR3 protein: CASSVKWTGAYEQYF
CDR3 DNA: TGTGCCAGCAGCGTTAAATGGACAGGGGCTTACGAGCAGTACTTC

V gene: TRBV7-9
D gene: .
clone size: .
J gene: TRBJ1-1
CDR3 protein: CASSSPWVRAGEAFF
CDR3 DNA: TGTGCCAGCAGCTCACCCTGGGTGAGGGCTGGTGAAGCTTTCTTT

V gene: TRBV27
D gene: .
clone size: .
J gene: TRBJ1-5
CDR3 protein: CASSEGEENQPQHF
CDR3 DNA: TGTGCCAGTTCCGAGGGCGAGGAAAATCAGCCCCAGCATTTT

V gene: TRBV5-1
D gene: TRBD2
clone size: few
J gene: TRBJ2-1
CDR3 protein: CASSLTSGDEQFF
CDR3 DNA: TGCGCCAGCAGCTTGACTAGCGGGGATGAGCAGTTCTTC

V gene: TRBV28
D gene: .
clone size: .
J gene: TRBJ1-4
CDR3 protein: CASSSSANEKLFF
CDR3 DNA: .

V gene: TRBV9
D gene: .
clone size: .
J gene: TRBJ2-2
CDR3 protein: CASSFWQNTGELFF
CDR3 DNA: TGTGCCAGCAGCTTCTGGCAGAACACCGGGGAGCTGTTTTTT

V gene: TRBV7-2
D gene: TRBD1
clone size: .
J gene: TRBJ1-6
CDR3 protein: CASSSPTGSPLHF
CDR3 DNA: TGTGCCAGCAGCTCCCCGACAGGGTCACCCCTCCACTTT

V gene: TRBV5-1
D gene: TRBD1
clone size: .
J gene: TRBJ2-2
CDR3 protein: CASSSTPTGGNTGELFF
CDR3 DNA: TGCGCCAGCAGCTCGACCCCGACAGGGGGTAACACCGGGGAGCTGTTTTTT

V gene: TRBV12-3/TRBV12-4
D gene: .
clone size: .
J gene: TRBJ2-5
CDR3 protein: CAGSLALNPIRGTQYF
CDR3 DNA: TGTGCCGGCAGTTTAGCGCTCAACCCAATCAGGGGGACCCAGTACTTC

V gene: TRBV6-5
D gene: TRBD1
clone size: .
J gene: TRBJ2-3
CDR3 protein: CAGRQGWGTDTQYF
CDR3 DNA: TGTGCCGGCAGACAGGGGTGGGGCACAGATACGCAGTATTTT

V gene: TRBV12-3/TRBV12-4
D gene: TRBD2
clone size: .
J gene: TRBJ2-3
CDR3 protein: CASILMAGVSTDTQYF
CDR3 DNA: TGTGCCAGCATCTTAATGGCGGGAGTCAGCACAGATACGCAGTATTTT

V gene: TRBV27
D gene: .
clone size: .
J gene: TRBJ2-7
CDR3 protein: CASSLDYASDEQYF
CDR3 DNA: TGTGCCAGCAGTCTCGACTACGCCTCGGACGAGCAGTACTTC

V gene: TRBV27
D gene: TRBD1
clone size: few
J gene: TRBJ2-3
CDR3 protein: CASSLVRGLSDTQYF
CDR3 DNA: TGTGCCAGCAGTTTAGTCAGGGGGCTATCAGATACGCAGTATTTT

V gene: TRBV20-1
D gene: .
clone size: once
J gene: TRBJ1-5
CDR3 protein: CSASVLPGSNQPQHF
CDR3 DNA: TGCAGTGCTAGTGTCCTCCCTGGGAGCAATCAGCCCCAGCATTTT

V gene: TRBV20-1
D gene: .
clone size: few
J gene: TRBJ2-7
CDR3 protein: CSARDSSKGGEQYF
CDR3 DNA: TGCAGTGCTAGAGATTCGTCTAAGGGCGGCGAGCAGTACTTC

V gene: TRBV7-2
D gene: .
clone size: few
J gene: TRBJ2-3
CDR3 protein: CASTRDFTDTQYF
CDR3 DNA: TGTGCCAGCACCAGGGACTTCACGGATACGCAGTATTTT